This TCR beta chain was captured by sequencing in a study of CD8+CD57+ T cells in acquired aplastic anemia. Study information: Sorted CD4+ and CD8+ cells gave a mean 3.2 ug DNA, range roughly 0.19 to 30 ug. General study findings and limits: Statistical testing detected no significant gap in CD8+ Simpson's diversity between patients and controls. Patients and controls shared 25 to 35 CD8+ CDR3 sequences, highly expressed in patients.

Both TCR beta VDJ combination and CDR3 sequence profiling were carried out. Genomic DNA was the template for this profiling. TCRdb used MiXCR to reprocess the reads, holding one entry per CDR3 protein. The sample has fewer than 250,000 distinct CDR3 sequences; approximately 50% are singletons. For sequencing, patients were chosen who had shown expansion of CD8+CD57+ cells by flow cytometry. Patients had undergone no therapy by the time their blood was sampled. The length of the CDR3 is 14 residues. Losses at the gene ends were 7 bases for V and 10 bases for J; bases not matched to a gene: 14. In germline, CDR1 is SGHNT, CDR2 YENEEA. This clonotype occurred many times. Antigen specificity is unknown.

This sequence joins TRBV11-3 and TRBJ1-1, with 8 bases aligning to TRBD1. The source is a human donor with aplastic anemia. The sequencing input was sorted CD4+, CD8+, or CD8+CD57+ T cells (not recorded which) from PBMCs. This CDR3 reads CASIPGTGAGVAFF. In DNA form, the CDR3 reads TGTGCCAGCATCCCCGGGACAGGTGCCGGTGTAGCTTTCTTT. Full variable domain (outside the CDR3, taken from reference TRBV11-3 and TRBJ1-1): EAGVVQSPRYKIIEKKQPVAFWCNPISGHNTLYWYLQNLGQGPELLIRYENEEAVDDSQLPKDRFSAERLKGVDSTLKIQPAELGDSAVYLCASIPGTGAGVAFFGQGTRLTVV.